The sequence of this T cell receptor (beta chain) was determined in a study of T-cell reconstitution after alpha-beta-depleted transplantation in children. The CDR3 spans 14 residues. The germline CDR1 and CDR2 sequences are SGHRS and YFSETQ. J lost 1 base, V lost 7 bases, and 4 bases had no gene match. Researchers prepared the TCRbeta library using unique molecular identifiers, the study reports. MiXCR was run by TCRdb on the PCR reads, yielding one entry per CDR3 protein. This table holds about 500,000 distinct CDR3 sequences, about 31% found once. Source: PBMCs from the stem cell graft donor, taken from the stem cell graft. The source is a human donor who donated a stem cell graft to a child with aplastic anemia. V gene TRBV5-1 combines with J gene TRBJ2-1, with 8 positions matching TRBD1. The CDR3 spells CASSGGHSYNEQFF. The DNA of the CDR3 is TGCGCCAGCTCAGGGGGCCATTCCTACAATGAGCAGTTCTTC.